This T cell receptor beta chain originates from a study of spatial heterogeneity in lung cancer. Study in general: Averaged across combinations, each unique TCR and UMI pairing appeared more than ten times in raw reads, which were uncorrected. Study-wide results and limits: Tumors with more nonsynonymous mutations had more expanded intratumoral alpha and beta TCRs.

The V end was cut by 7 bases, the J end by 3 bases, with 9 bases between. Germline V gene data show CDR1 as SQVTM and CDR2 as ANQGSEA. The CDR3 extends over 11 amino acids. This clonotype was recorded once. As yet, its antigen is unknown. Each molecule of TCR cDNA was tagged with one unique molecular identifier. TCRdb analysed the 5' RACE reads with MiXCR anew, one entry per CDR3 protein. The sample records 25,000 to 30,000 distinct CDR3 sequences, just over 7% being singletons. Documented time point: sample taken at primary tumor resection. The sequenced material consisted of unsorted whole RNA from tumor, nontumor lung or frozen PBMC.

Sample: lung tumor tissue, taken at surgery. This TCR came from a male donor with early-stage non-small cell lung cancer. The V and J genes are TRBV29-1 and TRBJ1-2; unclear D gene. This CDR3 reads CSAGSDYGYTF. DNA for the CDR3: TGCAGCGCCGGGTCCGACTATGGCTACACCTTC.